The sequence of this T cell receptor (beta chain) was determined in a study of blood T cell repertoires in COVID-19. Generated by immunoSEQ multiplex PCR, the TCRdb table keeps only in-frame clones and is missing some. The repertoire includes approximately 200,000 clones, around 80% of them detected once, and 7.8% sits in the top ten. V gave up 3 bases and J gave up 14 bases, with 18 bases separating them. The CDR3 has 13 residues. The V gene's germline CDR1 is SGHDT and CDR2 YYEEEE. The chain uses TRBV5-6 and TRBJ2-1, with a tentative D call TRBD1 (6 bases). The origin of this receptor is a woman older than 75 with COVID-19, enrolled during active disease. Sequencing was carried out using peripheral blood. The CDR3 bases are TGTGCCAGCAGCTGGAGGACAGCCAACTTAAAGTTCTTC. As protein: CASSWRTANLKFF.